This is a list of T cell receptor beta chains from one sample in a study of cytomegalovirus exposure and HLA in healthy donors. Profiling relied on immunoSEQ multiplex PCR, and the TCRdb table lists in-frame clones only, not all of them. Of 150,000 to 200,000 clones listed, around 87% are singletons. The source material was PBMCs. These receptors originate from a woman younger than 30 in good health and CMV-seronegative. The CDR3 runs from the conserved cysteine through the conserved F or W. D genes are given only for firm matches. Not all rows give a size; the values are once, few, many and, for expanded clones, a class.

DNA: TGCGCCAGCAGCCCCGACACCTATGGCTACACCTTC
CDR3: CASSPDTYGYTF
size: -
D: -
J: TRBJ1-2
V: TRBV5-1

DNA: TGTGCCAGCAAGCCCGGGACAGGGTGGTACGAGCAGTACTTC
CDR3: CASKPGTGWYEQYF
size: -
D: TRBD1
J: TRBJ2-7
V: TRBV28

DNA: TGTGCCAGCAGCCAATTCCGGGATTATTCAGATACGCAGTATTTT
CDR3: CASSQFRDYSDTQYF
size: -
D: -
J: TRBJ2-3
V: TRBV11-2

DNA: TGTGCCAGCAGCACAAACTCAGGGGAAACTGAAGCTTTCTTT
CDR3: CASSTNSGETEAFF
size: -
D: -
J: TRBJ1-1
V: TRBV28

DNA: TGTGCCAGCAGCATGGGACAGGGGACTTGGAACACTGAAGCTTTCTTT
CDR3: CASSMGQGTWNTEAFF
size: -
D: TRBD1
J: TRBJ1-1
V: TRBV5-4

DNA: TGTGCCACCCGAGAGAGGGGGCTAGAGGACCTGAACACTGAAGCTTTCTTT
CDR3: CATRERGLEDLNTEAFF
size: -
D: TRBD1
J: TRBJ1-1
V: TRBV27

DNA: TGTGCCAGCTCAGCCGCCGGGAGGGCCACTAATGAAAAACTGTTTTTT
CDR3: CASSAAGRATNEKLFF
size: -
D: -
J: TRBJ1-4
V: TRBV18

DNA: TGCGCCAGCAGCTCGGGACAGGGAGACTATGGCTACACCTTC
CDR3: CASSSGQGDYGYTF
size: few
D: TRBD1
J: TRBJ1-2
V: TRBV5-1

DNA: TGTGCCAGCGGCCCCGGGGGACTAGCGGGGGGGGTAGAGTTCTTC
CDR3: CASGPGGLAGGVEFF
size: few
D: TRBD2
J: TRBJ2-1
V: TRBV25-1

DNA: TGTTCCAGCAGCTTACTCGGGGACAGGCATTCACCCCTCCACTTT
CDR3: CSSSLLGDRHSPLHF
size: once
D: TRBD1
J: TRBJ1-6
V: TRBV7-9

DNA: TGTGCCAGCAGTCGTACAGGGTGGAAGACCCAGTACTTC
CDR3: CASSRTGWKTQYF
size: -
D: -
J: TRBJ2-5
V: TRBV6-9

DNA: TGCGCCAGCAGCCCCCTAGCGGCCTCCTACAATGAGCAGTTCTTC
CDR3: CASSPLAASYNEQFF
size: -
D: TRBD2
J: TRBJ2-1
V: TRBV5-1

DNA: TGCGCCAGCAAACAGTCAACTAATGAAAAACTGTTTTTT
CDR3: CASKQSTNEKLFF
size: -
D: -
J: TRBJ1-4
V: TRBV5-1

DNA: TGTGCCAGCAGTTTATTGGCCAGGATGAACACCGGGGAGCTGTTTTTT
CDR3: CASSLLARMNTGELFF
size: -
D: -
J: TRBJ2-2
V: TRBV27

DNA: TGTTCCAGCAGCTCTAGGGATGTGTCGGAGGGCTATGGCTACACCTTC
CDR3: CSSSSRDVSEGYGYTF
size: -
D: -
J: TRBJ1-2
V: TRBV7-9

DNA: TGTGCCAGCAGCCCTCAGGGACTAGCGGGAGGGGGTTCCTACGAGCAGTACTTC
CDR3: CASSPQGLAGGGSYEQYF
size: few
D: TRBD2
J: TRBJ2-7
V: TRBV9

DNA: TGTGCCAGCTTCCCGACTGGTGGAGAGACCCAGTACTTC
CDR3: CASFPTGGETQYF
size: few
D: -
J: TRBJ2-5
V: TRBV5-6

DNA: TGCGCCAGCAGCCAAGATCCCATAATAGGACTTTCGAACACCGGGGAGCTGTTTTTT
CDR3: CASSQDPIIGLSNTGELFF
size: once
D: -
J: TRBJ2-2
V: TRBV4-3

DNA: TGTGCCAGTAGTATAGCTCTTCCGGGGAGAGGCGAAAAACTGTTTTTT
CDR3: CASSIALPGRGEKLFF
size: -
D: -
J: TRBJ1-4
V: TRBV19

DNA: TGTGCCAGCTCACCGGTAGTTGGGGCGGAGAGCTCTGGAAACACCATATATTTT
CDR3: CASSPVVGAESSGNTIYF
size: -
D: -
J: TRBJ1-3
V: TRBV18

DNA: TGTGCCAGCTCACCAGAAGTGGGAGGATACACCGGGGAGCTGTTTTTT
CDR3: CASSPEVGGYTGELFF
size: -
D: -
J: TRBJ2-2
V: TRBV18

DNA: TGCGCCAGCAGCCGAAGGACTAGCGGGAGATCCACCCTCACAGATACGCAGTATTTT
CDR3: CASSRRTSGRSTLTDTQYF
size: -
D: TRBD2
J: TRBJ2-3
V: TRBV4-3

DNA: TGTGCCTTCCTAGGGGCGGGGCTCGCCTACGAGCAGTACTTC
CDR3: CAFLGAGLAYEQYF
size: -
D: -
J: TRBJ2-7
V: TRBV30

DNA: TGCGCCAGCAGCTTGGCAGGGAGCGGGCCGGCCGGGGGAGAGACCCAGTACTTC
CDR3: CASSLAGSGPAGGETQYF
size: once
D: -
J: TRBJ2-5
V: TRBV5-1

DNA: TGCGCCAGCAGCTTGGACAGCGGGAGTTACAATGAGCAGTTCTTC
CDR3: CASSLDSGSYNEQFF
size: -
D: TRBD2
J: TRBJ2-1
V: TRBV5-1

DNA: TGCAGCGTTGAAGGCACGGGACAGGGGACCCCCTACGAGCAGTACTTC
CDR3: CSVEGTGQGTPYEQYF
size: -
D: TRBD1
J: TRBJ2-7
V: TRBV29-1

DNA: TGTGCCATCACTCCTCAGGGAATCGGCTATGGCTACACCTTC
CDR3: CAITPQGIGYGYTF
size: -
D: -
J: TRBJ1-2
V: TRBV10-3

DNA: TGTGCCAGCAGCCCAGACCCTCCTGGACTAGCGGGAAGAGGTTACGAGCAGTACTTC
CDR3: CASSPDPPGLAGRGYEQYF
size: once
D: TRBD2
J: TRBJ2-7
V: TRBV4-2

DNA: TGTGCCACCAGCAGTCGGGGGGGACTCCTACAGGGGCCCCAGCATTTT
CDR3: CATSSRGGLLQGPQHF
size: -
D: -
J: TRBJ1-5
V: TRBV15

DNA: TGTGCCAGCAGCTTAGATGGGCCTGGAGGGGCCAACGTCCTGACTTTC
CDR3: CASSLDGPGGANVLTF
size: -
D: -
J: TRBJ2-6
V: TRBV11-3

DNA: TGTGCCAGCAGCTCAACAGGGAGCCAAGAGACCCAGTACTTC
CDR3: CASSSTGSQETQYF
size: -
D: -
J: TRBJ2-5
V: TRBV11-3

DNA: TGTGCCACCCGGGACAGGGCAATCGATGAGCAGTTCTTC
CDR3: CATRDRAIDEQFF
size: -
D: TRBD1
J: TRBJ2-1
V: TRBV13

DNA: TGTGCCAGTAACAGACAGGGAGGCGAGACCCAGTACTTC
CDR3: CASNRQGGETQYF
size: -
D: -
J: TRBJ2-5
V: TRBV19

DNA: TGTGCCAGCAGCCAAGACCTCCGGAAGACTAGCGGCCAAGAGACCCAGTACTTC
CDR3: CASSQDLRKTSGQETQYF
size: -
D: TRBD2
J: TRBJ2-5
V: TRBV4-2

DNA: TGTGCCAGCTCCTCAGAGGCCGGGACTAGCGGGGGGGCAGGCGAGCAGTTCTTC
CDR3: CASSSEAGTSGGAGEQFF
size: -
D: TRBD2
J: TRBJ2-1
V: TRBV6-4

DNA: TGCAGCGTCAACAGGGGAGCCACTGAAGCTTTCTTT
CDR3: CSVNRGATEAFF
size: -
D: TRBD1
J: TRBJ1-1
V: TRBV29-1

DNA: TGCGCCAGCAGCCAAGAGGGTCGGGGTATAGGCACTGAAGCTTTCTTT
CDR3: CASSQEGRGIGTEAFF
size: -
D: -
J: TRBJ1-1
V: TRBV4-1

DNA: TGCGCCAGCAGCCAGAGGGCCGGGAGCCCTGTGGAAAAACTGTTTTTT
CDR3: CASSQRAGSPVEKLFF
size: once
D: -
J: TRBJ1-4
V: TRBV4-1

DNA: TGTGCCAGCAGCCAAACGAAGTCAGCTAACTATGGCTACACCTTC
CDR3: CASSQTKSANYGYTF
size: -
D: -
J: TRBJ1-2
V: TRBV4-2

DNA: TGCGCCAGCAGCTACACAGGGCCGGGGACAGATACGCAGTATTTT
CDR3: CASSYTGPGTDTQYF
size: -
D: -
J: TRBJ2-3
V: TRBV5-1

DNA: TGTGCCAGCAGCCTTGGACTGGGGACTAGCGGGAGGAGCTCCTACAATGAGCAGTTCTTC
CDR3: CASSLGLGTSGRSSYNEQFF
size: -
D: TRBD2
J: TRBJ2-1
V: TRBV13

DNA: TGTGCCAGCAGCGTAGGATTAATGGGAGGATTAGGGTCTTACGAGCAGTACTTC
CDR3: CASSVGLMGGLGSYEQYF
size: -
D: -
J: TRBJ2-7
V: TRBV9

DNA: TGTGCCAGCAGTCCCTACAGGGTGGGGACCGGGGAGCTGTTTTTT
CDR3: CASSPYRVGTGELFF
size: once
D: -
J: TRBJ2-2
V: TRBV27

DNA: TGTGCCACCAGCACCAACAGGGCAACTAATGAAAAACTGTTTTTT
CDR3: CATSTNRATNEKLFF
size: -
D: -
J: TRBJ1-4
V: TRBV15

DNA: TGCGCCAGCAGGGGACTAGCGGGAGGGCCGTATGAGCAGTACTTC
CDR3: CASRGLAGGPYEQYF
size: -
D: TRBD2
J: TRBJ2-7
V: TRBV4-1

DNA: TGCGCCAGCAGCCAAGACAGGGGATTCACTGAAGCTTTCTTT
CDR3: CASSQDRGFTEAFF
size: -
D: -
J: TRBJ1-1
V: TRBV4-3

DNA: TGTGCCAGTAGTGCCCAGGGACAGGGAGCCTACGAGCAGTACTTC
CDR3: CASSAQGQGAYEQYF
size: -
D: TRBD1
J: TRBJ2-7
V: TRBV19

DNA: TGCGCCAGCACCCCTCAAGCGGACAGCAACACTGAAGCTTTCTTT
CDR3: CASTPQADSNTEAFF
size: -
D: -
J: TRBJ1-1
V: TRBV5-1

DNA: -
CDR3: CASSSSAGGLYNEQFF
size: once
D: -
J: TRBJ2-1
V: TRBV27